The rows below give T cell receptor beta chains drawn from one sample of a study of identical twins. Using its own MiXCR run on the 5' RACE reads, TCRdb lists one record per CDR3 protein. The table shows around 500,000 distinct CDR3 sequences, with 14% occurring only once. These same data were also listed under a study on yellow fever vaccine responses in identical twins.

The specimen was CD4+ T cells sorted from blood. The receptors were sampled from a woman aged 18-35 years in good health. Each CDR3 is given with its conserved first and last residue. A D gene is named only where the DNA matches it firmly. Clone sizes are given selectively: once, few, many, or a class where the clone is expanded.

CDR3 DNA | CDR3 protein | clone size | J gene | D gene | V gene
TGTGCCAGCAGCCCGGGGGGGTCAAACACAGATACGCAGTATTTT | CASSPGGSNTDTQYF | few | TRBJ2-3 | TRBD2 | TRBV9
TGCGCCAGCAGCCCATATTCGGGAATGAACACTGAAGCTTTCTTT | CASSPYSGMNTEAFF | many | TRBJ1-1 | - | TRBV5-1
TGTGCCACCAGTGACGTAGGACAGGGCCAAGAGACCCAGTACTTC | CATSDVGQGQETQYF | many | TRBJ2-5 | TRBD1 | TRBV24-1
TGTGCCAGCAGCTTGGGGATCTACGAGCAGTACTTC | CASSLGIYEQYF | - | TRBJ2-7 | - | TRBV5-6
TGTGCCAGCAGCCTCCAGGGGGCTGAAGATACGCAGTATTTT | CASSLQGAEDTQYF | many | TRBJ2-3 | TRBD1 | TRBV7-9
TGTGCCAGCAGGGGGGGAGGATCCTATAATTCACCCCTCCACTTT | CASRGGGSYNSPLHF | - | TRBJ1-6 | - | TRBV6-1
TGCGCCAGCAGCCAAGTTTTTCCTCCACCTATCTACGAGCAGTACTTC | CASSQVFPPPIYEQYF | - | TRBJ2-7 | - | TRBV4-1
TGTGCCAGCAGTGAATTCTGGACTAGCGGGAGGGCAGAGACCCAGTACTTC | CASSEFWTSGRAETQYF | many | TRBJ2-5 | TRBD2 | TRBV2
TGTGCCAGCAGTTTCCCCTCGATGACCCAGAATGAGCAGTTCTTC | CASSFPSMTQNEQFF | few | TRBJ2-1 | - | TRBV28
TGTGCCAGCAGCCCCCAGACAGGGCGTCTCTACAATGAGCAGTTCTTC | CASSPQTGRLYNEQFF | few | TRBJ2-1 | TRBD1 | TRBV7-2
TGTGCCAGCTCCCCTGTAATCAGGACAGGGGAAACCGGGGAGCTGTTTTTT | CASSPVIRTGETGELFF | few | TRBJ2-2 | TRBD1 | TRBV18
TGTGCCAGCAGCCCTGGACTAGCGGGGATAACTAGCACAGATACGCAGTATTTT | CASSPGLAGITSTDTQYF | - | TRBJ2-3 | TRBD2 | TRBV11-1
TGTGCCAGCAGCCAAGATCTGACAGCAGGCAAAAACATTCAGTACTTC | CASSQDLTAGKNIQYF | once | TRBJ2-4 | - | TRBV3-1
TGTGCCAGCAGTTCCGACACCTACGAGCAGTACTTC | CASSSDTYEQYF | - | TRBJ2-7 | - | TRBV28
TGTGCCAGTAGGATTGGACTAGCGGCCGATGAGCAGTTCTTC | CASRIGLAADEQFF | - | TRBJ2-1 | TRBD2 | TRBV2
TGCGCCAGCAGCCCCGCGTGGAGGGCGGATTATGAGCAGTTCTTC | CASSPAWRADYEQFF | few | TRBJ2-1 | - | TRBV4-3
TGTGCCAGCAGCTCAACCCTTGACAGGTTTTCCTACGAGCAGTACTTC | CASSSTLDRFSYEQYF | - | TRBJ2-7 | - | TRBV7-2
TGCGCCAGCAGCCAGATATCGGGACAGGGCGTCTATGGCTACACCTTC | CASSQISGQGVYGYTF | - | TRBJ1-2 | TRBD1 | TRBV4-1
TGCAGTGCTAGATTTGACCGGGCCCCCAATGAGCAGTTCTTC | CSARFDRAPNEQFF | many | TRBJ2-1 | - | TRBV20-1
TGTGCCAGCAGTTACTCACCGGGTTCCACAGATACGCAGTATTTT | CASSYSPGSTDTQYF | - | TRBJ2-3 | - | TRBV6-2/TRBV6-3
TGTGCCACCAGCGCCCTTGACAGGCTAGCCAAAAACATTCAGTACTTC | CATSALDRLAKNIQYF | few | TRBJ2-4 | - | TRBV15
TGCAGTGCCAGGGGAGGGGGCGACGCTTTCTTT | CSARGGGDAFF | many | TRBJ1-1 | TRBD1 | TRBV20-1
TGTGCCAGCAGCGAACAGGTGTACCAAGAGACCCAGTACTTC | CASSEQVYQETQYF | few | TRBJ2-5 | - | TRBV7-9
TGTGCCAGCAGCCCCCCCGTGTCTCGAGAGCAGTACTTC | CASSPPVSREQYF | many | TRBJ2-7 | - | TRBV9
TGTGCCACCAGTGATCCTAGTAGAGAGACCCAGTACTTC | CATSDPSRETQYF | - | TRBJ2-5 | - | TRBV24-1
TGTGCCAGCCCGGGACTAGCGGGCACCGGGGAGCTGTTTTTT | CASPGLAGTGELFF | few | TRBJ2-2 | TRBD2 | TRBV7-9
TGTGCCAGCAGCAAAGGTCCCCGGCCTAGAGGATTTAACAATGAGCAGTTCTTC | CASSKGPRPRGFNNEQFF | few | TRBJ2-1 | - | TRBV21-1
TGTGCTACGGCTAGATTCAATGAGCAGTTCTTC | CATARFNEQFF | few | TRBJ2-1 | - | TRBV27
TGCAGTGCTAGTCCGAGGAACACTGAAGCTTTCTTT | CSASPRNTEAFF | - | TRBJ1-1 | - | TRBV20-1
TGTGCCAGCTCACCACCTACAAGTATCCCAGAGACCAATGAGCAGTTCTTC | CASSPPTSIPETNEQFF | - | TRBJ2-1 | - | TRBV18
TGCGCCAGCAGCTCAGGGGGTAACTATGGCTACACCTTC | CASSSGGNYGYTF | many | TRBJ1-2 | TRBD1 | TRBV5-1
TGTGCCAGCAGTGGAGTCGGGGGCAAGGTGGAGACCCAGTACTTC | CASSGVGGKVETQYF | - | TRBJ2-5 | - | TRBV2
TGTGCCATCAGTGATATACTAGCGAACACCGGGGAGCTGTTTTTT | CAISDILANTGELFF | few | TRBJ2-2 | - | TRBV10-3
TGTGCCAGCAGCTTAGATAGAAGCGACCTACTTTACGAGCAGTACTTC | CASSLDRSDLLYEQYF | - | TRBJ2-7 | - | TRBV11-2
TGCAGTGCTAGAGGAAGAGCGGGGGGGCCTATTTACCGCACAGATACGCAGTATTTT | CSARGRAGGPIYRTDTQYF | - | TRBJ2-3 | TRBD2 | TRBV20-1
TGTGCCAGCAGCTTAGCGGGGTCTCAGATAGAGACCCAGTACTTC | CASSLAGSQIETQYF | - | TRBJ2-5 | - | TRBV7-8
TGTGCCAGCAGCTTCTCTGGGGGGGGTGAAAAACTGTTTTTT | CASSFSGGGEKLFF | few | TRBJ1-4 | - | TRBV7-9
TGTGCCAGCAGCGTAGACGTAGTGGGACAGAGATACAATGAGCAGTTCTTC | CASSVDVVGQRYNEQFF | once | TRBJ2-1 | TRBD1 | TRBV9
TGTGCCAGCAGTTACGACAGGGAGTATTATGGCTACACCTTC | CASSYDREYYGYTF | - | TRBJ1-2 | TRBD1 | TRBV6-5
TGTGCCAGCAGGCTCATGGACGGGACTAATGAAAAACTGTTTTTT | CASRLMDGTNEKLFF | - | TRBJ1-4 | - | TRBV7-9
TGCGCCAGCAGCCAAGGATACCAGGCGGGAGGCACAGATACGCAGTATTTT | CASSQGYQAGGTDTQYF | few | TRBJ2-3 | TRBD2 | TRBV4-1
TGTGCCAGCAGTGAGAGTTTCTACGAGCAGTACTTC | CASSESFYEQYF | many | TRBJ2-7 | - | TRBV25-1
TGTGCCAGCAGTCGGGACTCCCAGGCCTCCTACGAGCAGTACTTC | CASSRDSQASYEQYF | - | TRBJ2-7 | - | TRBV6-2/TRBV6-3
TGTGCCACCAAAGGGTTCGGGAACACCGGGGAGCTGTTTTTT | CATKGFGNTGELFF | few | TRBJ2-2 | - | TRBV24-1
TGTGCCAGCAGCTTAGGGACAGGGGGCTGGTCACCCCTCCACTTT | CASSLGTGGWSPLHF | few | TRBJ1-6 | TRBD1 | TRBV7-9
TGTGCCAGCAGCCGCGTCGGGGACAGGAATCAAGAGACCCAGTACTTC | CASSRVGDRNQETQYF | many | TRBJ2-5 | TRBD1 | TRBV4-2
TGCGCCAGCAGCTCCCAAGCGGGGGGATACACAGATACGCAGTATTTT | CASSSQAGGYTDTQYF | - | TRBJ2-3 | TRBD2 | TRBV5-1
TGCAGTGCCCAGGGACTTTCCTACGAGCAGTACTTC | CSAQGLSYEQYF | - | TRBJ2-7 | - | TRBV20-1
TGCGCCAGCAGCCCGAAACCAAAGTTAACCCCGGGACTAGCGGGAGGTGGTGATACGCAGTATTTT | CASSPKPKLTPGLAGGGDTQYF | - | TRBJ2-3 | TRBD2 | TRBV4-1
TGTGCCAGCAGCTTATCCCGCGGTTATGAGACCCAGTACTTC | CASSLSRGYETQYF | - | TRBJ2-5 | - | TRBV7-2
TGCGCCAGCAGCATAAACGGACTAGCGGGCCTACAAGAGACCCAGTACTTC | CASSINGLAGLQETQYF | - | TRBJ2-5 | TRBD2 | TRBV5-1
TGTGCCAGCAGCCAGGGACTTACCAAAACCTACGAGCAGTACTTC | CASSQGLTKTYEQYF | many | TRBJ2-7 | - | TRBV7-9
TGTGCCAGCAGCTCACTTCCGGGACAGGGGCATAGTGAGCAGTTCTTC | CASSSLPGQGHSEQFF | few | TRBJ2-1 | TRBD1 | TRBV7-9
TGCAGCGTCCCTAGTTCGGGACTAGCGGGAGTTTACAATGAGCAGTTCTTC | CSVPSSGLAGVYNEQFF | many | TRBJ2-1 | TRBD2 | TRBV29-1